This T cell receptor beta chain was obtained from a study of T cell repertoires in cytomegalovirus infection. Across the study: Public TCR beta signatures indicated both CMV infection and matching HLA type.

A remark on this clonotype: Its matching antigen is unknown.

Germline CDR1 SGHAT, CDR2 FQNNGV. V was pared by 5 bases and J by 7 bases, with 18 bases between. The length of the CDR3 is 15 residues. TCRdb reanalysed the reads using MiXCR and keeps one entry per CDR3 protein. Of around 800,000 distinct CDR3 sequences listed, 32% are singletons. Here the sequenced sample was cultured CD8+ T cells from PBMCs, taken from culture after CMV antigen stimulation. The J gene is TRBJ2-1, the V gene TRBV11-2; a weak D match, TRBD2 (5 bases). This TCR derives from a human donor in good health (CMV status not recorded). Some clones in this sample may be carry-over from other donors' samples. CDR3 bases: TGTGCCAGCAGCCCTGCCCCACTAGAAGGGAATGAGCAGTTCTTC. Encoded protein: CASSPAPLEGNEQFF.